Listed below are T cell receptor beta chains from one sample, sequenced in a study of beta chain features in type 1 diabetes. Here immunoSEQ multiplex PCR was the method, and the copy in TCRdb shows in-frame clones only, minus some. The table has roughly 40,000 clones, roughly 49% seen once. The sequencing input was central memory CD4+ T cells from blood. These receptors all come from a woman younger than 30 in good health. The CDR3 runs from the conserved cysteine through the conserved F or W. Fields, in order: clone size, J gene, D gene, V gene, CDR3 protein, CDR3 DNA. D genes are given only for firm matches. Clone size, where shown, is once, few, many, or a class for clones that have expanded.

>-|TRBJ2-7|-|TRBV11-1
CASSLVAGAGIEQYF
TGTGCCAGCAGCTTAGTAGCAGGGGCTGGGATCGAGCAGTACTTC
>-|TRBJ1-5|-|TRBV5-1
CASSFFQGQPQHF
TGCGCCAGCAGCTTTTTCCAGGGACAGCCCCAGCATTTT
>-|TRBJ1-2|-|TRBV15
CATSGGYGGYGYTF
TGTGCCACCAGCGGTGGGTACGGCGGCTATGGCTACACCTTC
>once|TRBJ1-6|TRBD1|TRBV6-6
CASSYSGTGTLPLHF
TGTGCCAGCAGTTACTCGGGGACAGGGACGTTACCCCTCCACTTT
>once|TRBJ2-5|-|TRBV2
CASSDGDGETQYF
TGTGCCAGCAGCGACGGAGATGGAGAGACCCAGTACTTC
>-|TRBJ2-3|TRBD2|TRBV7-2
CASSSGGSADTQYF
TGTGCCAGCAGCTCCGGGGGGAGCGCCGATACGCAGTATTTT
>-|TRBJ1-3|TRBD1|TRBV2
CASSDPRGRRSGNTIYF
TGTGCCAGCAGTGACCCCAGGGGGCGCAGGTCTGGAAACACCATATATTTT
>few|TRBJ2-4|TRBD1|TRBV6-1
CASSESEDRTSKKNIQYF
TGTGCCAGCAGTGAATCTGAGGACAGGACAAGCAAGAAAAACATTCAGTACTTC
>-|TRBJ2-3|TRBD2|TRBV27
CASSILTSADTDTQYF
TGTGCCAGCAGTATACTAACTAGCGCCGACACAGATACGCAGTATTTT
>-|TRBJ2-7|TRBD1|TRBV28
CASSAPGTGYEQYF
TGTGCCAGCAGTGCCCCCGGGACAGGGTACGAGCAGTACTTC
>-|TRBJ1-1|TRBD1|TRBV28
CASSPWTGGINTEAFF
TGTGCCAGCAGCCCCTGGACAGGGGGCATTAACACTGAAGCTTTCTTT
>few|TRBJ1-1|TRBD1|TRBV19
CASSSHRTGRGNTEAFF
TGTGCCAGTAGCTCCCACCGGACAGGACGAGGGAACACTGAAGCTTTCTTT
>-|TRBJ2-3|TRBD2|TRBV4-1
CASSQSGGLSTDTQYF
TGCGCCAGCAGCCAAAGCGGGGGCCTTAGCACAGATACGCAGTATTTT
>-|TRBJ2-5|TRBD1|TRBV5-5
CASSLFRGRVETQYF
TGTGCCAGCAGCTTGTTCAGGGGGCGCGTCGAGACCCAGTACTTC
>-|TRBJ2-1|-|TRBV7-7
CASSPTDAGNEQFF
TGTGCTAGCAGCCCCACGGACGCGGGGAATGAGCAGTTCTTC
>few|TRBJ2-2|-|TRBV19
CASSIEGAEAGELFF
TGTGCCAGTAGTATAGAGGGGGCGGAGGCCGGGGAGCTGTTTTTT
>-|TRBJ2-7|TRBD2|TRBV10-1
CASSLAGEGPYEQYF
TGCGCCAGCAGCCTAGCGGGAGAAGGACCCTACGAGCAGTACTTC
>-|TRBJ2-5|TRBD2|TRBV6-1
CASSVGSGSLGEETQYF
TGTGCCAGCAGTGTAGGTAGCGGGAGCTTGGGTGAAGAGACCCAGTACTTC
>few|TRBJ2-2|TRBD2|TRBV4-2
CASSFKEASGVNTGELFF
TGTGCCAGCAGCTTCAAGGAGGCTAGCGGGGTGAACACCGGGGAGCTGTTTTTT
>-|TRBJ1-1|-|TRBV4-1
CASSQGKQGLKTEAFF
TGCGCCAGCAGCCAAGGAAAGCAGGGCCTTAAGACTGAAGCTTTCTTT
>once|TRBJ1-3|-|TRBV4-1
CASSQTNRVRDRSGNTIYF
TGCGCCAGCAGCCAGACCAACAGGGTACGGGATCGCTCTGGAAACACCATATATTTT
>few|TRBJ2-7|TRBD2|TRBV7-9
CASSLSSGSYEQYF
TGTGCCAGCAGCTTATCTAGCGGGAGCTACGAGCAGTACTTC
>few|TRBJ2-1|-|TRBV7-9
CASSFLYNEQFF
TGTGCCAGCAGCTTTTTATACAATGAGCAGTTCTTC
>-|TRBJ2-1|-|TRBV5-1
CASSLVAGQYNEQFF
TGCGCCAGCAGCTTGGTCGCGGGCCAATACAATGAGCAGTTCTTC
>-|TRBJ2-5|TRBD1|TRBV5-5
CASSLDRGTKRETQYF
TGTGCCAGCAGCTTGGACAGGGGGACCAAAAGAGAGACCCAGTACTTC
>few|TRBJ2-4|-|TRBV7-2
CASSVTNKNIQYF
TGTGCCAGCAGTGTGACTAACAAAAACATTCAGTACTTC
>few|TRBJ2-7|TRBD2|TRBV28
CAGGGSGIHEQYF
TGTGCCGGCGGAGGGAGCGGGATCCACGAGCAGTACTTC
>-|TRBJ2-1|TRBD1|TRBV28
CASSLPGQGRHNEQFF
TGTGCCAGCAGTCTACCGGGACAGGGACGTCACAATGAGCAGTTCTTC
>-|TRBJ2-7|-|TRBV7-2
CASSLRGGFTYEQYF
TGTGCCAGCAGCTTGAGAGGCGGGTTTACCTACGAGCAGTACTTC
>-|TRBJ1-1|TRBD1|TRBV18
CASSPWTGMSTEAFF
TGTGCCAGCTCACCCTGGACAGGGATGAGCACTGAAGCTTTCTTT
>-|TRBJ1-2|-|TRBV28
CASSFGRETYNYGYTF
TGTGCCAGCAGTTTTGGTAGGGAGACTTATAACTATGGCTACACCTTC